This entry lists 29 T cell receptor beta chains sequenced from one sample in a study of OX40 agonist ivuxolimab in advanced cancers. Library construction relied on the immunoSEQ multiplex PCR assay. TCRdb holds this immuneACCESS table with in-frame rearrangements only. Some clones are missing; in checked studies, unresolved V genes explain under half, and the rest has no known cause. The sample data list roughly 92,000 clones, and approximately 89% of these were observed just once. The ten most abundant clones make up under 0.95% of the sample. The material was CD4+ or CD8+ T cells sorted from blood, obtained in a trial of the OX40 agonist ivuxolimab. These receptors all stem from an adult with an advanced solid tumor such as melanoma, head and neck, liver or kidney cancer.

This clone was seen only once. The CDR3, as DNA: TGCGCCAGCAGCTTAGGACCGGGAGAGAACACTGAAGCTTTCTTT. Residues: CASSLGPGENTEAFF. The rearrangement uses TRBV5-1 and TRBJ1-1; unclear D gene. The germline gives CDR1 SGHRS, CDR2 YFSETQ. This CDR3 has 15 amino acids. V lost 2 bases to trimming and J lost 1 base, with 12 bases between them.

The chain recombines TRBV7-2 with TRBJ2-3; D gene unclear. This CDR3 has 13 residues. The germline gives CDR1 SGHTA, CDR2 FQGNSA. V lost 1 base, J lost 8 bases, and 10 bases lay in between. The CDR3 protein is CASSLEAQATQYF. DNA of the CDR3: TGTGCCAGCAGCTTAGAAGCTCAGGCTACGCAGTATTTT.

CDR3 residues: CASSSLAGGSNEQFF. DNA for the CDR3: TGCGCCAGCAGCTCCCTCGCGGGAGGGAGCAATGAGCAGTTCTTC. V is TRBV5-1 and J is TRBJ2-1; 9 bases agree with TRBD2. Germline CDR1 is SGHRS and CDR2 is YFSETQ. CDR3 length: 15 amino acids. Trimming at V came to 3 bases and at J to 6 bases, leaving 7 bases not matched to a gene.

This chain uses TRBV27 with TRBJ1-5, with D uncertain. The CDR3 has 15 residues. CDR1 and CDR2 (germline): MNHEY, SMNVEV (reference sequence). Trimming removed 2 bases from V and 3 bases from J, with 11 bases in between. DNA for the CDR3: TGTGCCAGCAGTTTAGGACCCCACCCCAATCAGCCCCAGCATTTT. Its translation is CASSLGPHPNQPQHF.

V and J are TRBV23-1 and TRBJ2-3; the D gene is possibly TRBD1 (5 bases). TRBV23-1 falls under the ORF class, with uncertain function. This CDR3 is built from 18 residues. V lost 0 bases to trimming and J lost 3 bases, with 19 bases between them. This CDR3 reads CASSQSHIPRVGTDTQYF. DNA of the CDR3: TGCGCCAGCAGTCAATCGCACATACCCAGGGTTGGTACAGATACGCAGTATTTT.

This chain joins TRBV11-3 and TRBJ2-7; no firm D call. The CDR3 sequence is 13 residues long. The V gene lost 2 bases and the J gene lost 5 bases, with 10 bases spanning the gap. CDR1 and CDR2 (germline): SGHNT, YENEEA. The DNA of the CDR3 is TGTGCCAGCAGCTTATATGGGTCTGACGAGCAGTACTTC. Translated: CASSLYGSDEQYF.

V and J are TRBV27 and TRBJ1-5; D is undetermined. This CDR3 has 13 residues. Germline values: CDR1 MNHEY, CDR2 SMNVEV (reference sequence). With 5 bases removed from V and 2 bases from J, the gap between germline ends came to 7 bases. CDR3 in amino acids: CASSPLGNQPQHF. The CDR3 coding sequence is TGTGCCAGCAGTCCCCTTGGCAATCAGCCCCAGCATTTT.

CDR3 protein: CASARAVTSSYEQYF. CDR3 nucleotides: TGTGCCAGCGCGAGGGCGGTAACCAGCTCCTACGAGCAGTACTTC. J is TRBJ2-7 and V is TRBV6-5; possibly TRBD2 for D (5 bases). CDR3 length equals 15 residues. Germline V gene sequence: CDR1 MNHEY, CDR2 SVGAGI. The V end lost 8 bases, the J end lost 0 bases, and 17 bases lay between the germline ends.

This clone was counted a single time. The chain couples TRBV19 to TRBJ2-7; no reliable D call. Germline V gene lookup returns CDR1 LNHDA and CDR2 SQIVND (reference sequence). Trimming pared 3 bases from V and 4 bases from J, leaving 10 bases between. This CDR3 has 13 amino acids. The CDR3 reads CASSIGREYEQYF. The CDR3 coding sequence is TGTGCCAGTAGTATTGGACGCGAGTACGAGCAGTACTTC.

The V call is TRBV14, the J call TRBJ2-1, with D unclear. The CDR3 totals 11 residues. Per the germline V gene, CDR1 is SGHDN and CDR2 is FVKESK. The V end was cut by 5 bases, the J end by 7 bases, with 6 bases between. Written as DNA, the CDR3 is TGTGCCAGCAGCGACATGAATGAGCAGTTCTTC. Encoded protein: CASSDMNEQFF.

V gene TRBV5-5 combines with J gene TRBJ1-5; a possible D gene is TRBD1 (5 bases). CDR1 is SGHKS, CDR2 YYEKEE, per germline (reference sequence). This CDR3 spans 15 amino acids. Between the trimmed V and J ends, which lost 4 bases and 7 bases, there was a span of 18 bases. Here the CDR3 DNA reads TGTGCCAGCAGCCCGATCTTCAGGGATGACCAGCCCCAGCATTTT. Protein sequence: CASSPIFRDDQPQHF.

The J gene is TRBJ2-2, the V gene TRBV7-3; 9 bases align to TRBD1. V shed 6 bases, J shed 7 bases, and the junction held 12 bases outside the gene matches. This CDR3 is built from 16 residues. Germline CDR1 is SGHTA and CDR2 is FQGTGA. CDR3 in amino acids: CASRNPNRGQVGELFF. The CDR3 nucleotides are TGTGCCAGCAGGAATCCGAACAGGGGGCAGGTCGGGGAGCTGTTTTTT.

The J gene is TRBJ1-5, the V gene TRBV18, with 10 bases that match TRBD1. This CDR3 region has 16 residues. V lost 4 bases, J lost 3 bases, and 6 bases stayed unmatched. CDR1 KGHSH and CDR2 LQKENI come from the germline V gene. The CDR3 sequence is CASSLGTGAVNQPQHF. The CDR3 DNA reads as TGTGCCAGCTCACTCGGGACAGGGGCTGTCAATCAGCCCCAGCATTTT.

This clone was seen once. The rearrangement uses TRBV11-3 and TRBJ1-1; D gene uncertain. This CDR3 has 13 amino acids. CDR1 is SGHNT and CDR2 is YENEEA in the germline V gene. With 5 bases removed from V and 6 bases from J, the gap between germline ends came to 13 bases. The chain's CDR3 is CASSTRPGAEAFF. CDR3 nucleotides: TGTGCCAGCAGCACCCGCCCCGGCGCTGAAGCTTTCTTT.

The rearrangement uses TRBV10-1 and TRBJ2-3; D uncertain. V lost 3 bases and J lost 1, with 8 bases in between. Germline V gene lookup returns CDR1 WNHNN and CDR2 SYGVQD (reference sequence). The CDR3 is 14 residues long. CDR3 region: CASSEGLGTDTQYF. The CDR3 bases are TGCGCCAGCAGTGAAGGGCTCGGCACAGATACGCAGTATTTT.

This rearrangement joins TRBV7-2 to TRBJ2-7, with no clear D. This CDR3 has 14 amino acids. The V end was cut by 4 bases, the J end by 6 bases, with 16 bases between. The germline gives CDR1 SGHTA, CDR2 FQGNSA. The CDR3: CASSSGLLAGEQYF. The CDR3 DNA reads as TGTGCCAGCAGCTCCGGATTGTTGGCTGGCGAGCAGTACTTC.

The V gene is TRBV7-2, the J gene TRBJ1-5; no definite D call. The germline gives CDR1 SGHTA, CDR2 FQGNSA. Trimming left V 5 bases short and J 1 base short, with 12 bases between. The CDR3 has 15 amino acids. The CDR3 protein is CASSPVSGSNQPQHF. Here the CDR3 DNA reads TGTGCCAGCAGCCCGGTTAGTGGGAGCAATCAGCCCCAGCATTTT.

This clone was observed once. The CDR3, as DNA: TGTGCCAGCAGCTTCATTTCTGGGACAGCTTCTGAAAAACTGTTTTTT. Amino acid sequence: CASSFISGTASEKLFF. The rearrangement uses TRBV7-9 and TRBJ1-4; 7 positions agree with TRBD1. After removal of 3 bases from V and 7 bases from J, the junction contained 11 bases not matched to a gene. The germline gives CDR1 SEHNR, CDR2 FQNEAQ (reference sequence). CDR3 length equals 16 residues.

The chain carries TRBV6-1 and TRBJ1-5, with D maybe TRBD1 (5 bases). This CDR3 has 14 amino acids. Trimming cost V 6 bases and J 4 bases, with 13 bases left between them. Germline CDR1 reads MNHNS; CDR2 reads SASEGT. The CDR3 here is CASSRAEGNQPQHF. CDR3 coding DNA: TGTGCCAGCAGCCGGGCCGAGGGGAATCAGCCCCAGCATTTT.

J is TRBJ2-5 and V is TRBV7-2, with TRBD2 matching over 7 bases. Germline V lookup: CDR1 SGHTA, CDR2 FQGNSA. The V and J ends lost 0 bases and 5 bases, in that order; junction bases with no gene match: 9. The CDR3 contains 16 residues. Written as DNA, the CDR3 is TGTGCCAGCAGCTTAGCCCCCGTAGGGGAGGGGGAGACCCAGTACTTC. Translated: CASSLAPVGEGETQYF.

This chain connects TRBV11-3 to TRBJ1-1; D call uncertain. V was trimmed by 5 bases and J by 1 base, leaving 8 bases between them. This CDR3 has 13 residues. CDR1 and CDR2 (germline): SGHNT, YENEEA. The CDR3 nucleotides read TGTGCCAGCAGCCCTACACGGAACACTGAAGCTTTCTTT. Encoded protein: CASSPTRNTEAFF.

The chain couples TRBV7-2 to TRBJ2-7; D tentatively fits TRBD1 or TRBD2 (6 bases each). The CDR3 spans 15 residues. In germline, CDR1 is SGHTA, CDR2 FQGNSA. Trimming shortened V by 1 base and J by 6 bases, and 16 bases separated the two germline ends. This chain's CDR3 is CASSLVGGFVREQYF. CDR3 nucleotides: TGTGCCAGCAGCTTAGTCGGGGGCTTCGTCCGCGAGCAGTACTTC.

The V call is TRBV6-1, the J call TRBJ1-1; tentative D call: TRBD1 (5 bases). This CDR3 spans 15 amino acids. Trimming took 6 bases from V and 1 from J, leaving 15 bases between them. Germline V gene sequence: CDR1 MNHNS, CDR2 SASEGT. CDR3 nucleotides: TGTGCCAGCAGACCGACTTCGAGGGGGAACACTGAAGCTTTCTTT. This translates into CASRPTSRGNTEAFF.

This clone is a singleton in its sample. The chain joins TRBV10-3 to TRBJ1-5; 11 positions match TRBD1. CDR1 is ENHRY and CDR2 is SYGVKD in the germline V gene. Trimming cost V 6 bases and J 7 bases; bases outside gene matches: 2. This CDR3 is built from 13 residues. CDR3 region: CAIRGTGGQPQHF. In nucleotides, the CDR3 is TGTGCCATCAGGGGGACAGGGGGACAGCCCCAGCATTTT.

To note about this clone: Other DNA sequences in the same sample also yield this CDR3. This chain uses TRBV5-1 with TRBJ2-7; 7 bases are shared with TRBD1. CDR1 and CDR2 from the germline V gene are SGHRS and YFSETQ. There are 15 residues in the CDR3. V was pared by 0 bases and J by 2 bases, with 5 bases of the junction left unmatched. The CDR3 here is CASSLDGTGAYEQYF. Written as DNA, the CDR3 is TGCGCCAGCAGCTTGGACGGAACAGGGGCCTACGAGCAGTACTTC.

The chain employs TRBV6-5 and TRBJ1-4; D is ambiguous. The germline gives CDR1 MNHEY, CDR2 SVGAGI. V lost 6 bases and J lost 16, with 15 bases in between. The CDR3 runs to 11 residues. The CDR3 here is CASRIPPRPFF. CDR3 coding DNA: TGTGCCAGCAGAATACCCCCGCGACCGTTTTTT.

The chain is built from TRBV7-2 and TRBJ2-3, with 10 bases matching TRBD2. The CDR3 sequence is 16 residues long. The V gene's germline CDR1 is SGHTA and CDR2 FQGNSA. The trim removed 5 bases at V and 1 base at J, leaving 6 bases unmatched. CDR3 sequence (DNA): TGTGCCAGCAGCCCACGAGCGGGAGGGCGCACAGATACGCAGTATTTT. Its protein is CASSPRAGGRTDTQYF.

The CDR3 is CATLDRGYNEQFF. The CDR3 DNA reads as TGTGCCACCCTGGACAGGGGCTACAATGAGCAGTTCTTC. The chain employs TRBV28 and TRBJ2-1; 9 bases map to TRBD1. CDR3 length: 13 amino acids. J lost 3 bases, V lost 10 bases, and 4 bases had no gene match. The germline V gene encodes CDR1 MDHEN and CDR2 SYDVKM.

The chain employs TRBV2 and TRBJ1-1; no reliable D call. The CDR3 consists of 15 residues. The V and J ends lost 3 bases and 4 bases respectively, with 15 bases between them. CDR1 is SNHLY and CDR2 is FYNNEI in the germline V gene. The CDR3 nucleotides read TGTGCCAGCAGTGACCAGGACCCCCGGACCACTGAAGCTTTCTTT. This sequence encodes CASSDQDPRTTEAFF.